These 18 T cell receptor beta chains were all obtained from the same sample, sequenced in a study of tumor-infiltrating lymphocytes in primary liver carcinoma. For blood RNA, unsorted whole blood served as the source, and germline DNA was extracted too. cDNA specific to TCR beta was made from roughly 500 ng of total RNA, with a constant-region primer employed for priming. Three nested multiplex PCR rounds, a slightly modified ARM-PCR method, built the TCR beta libraries. Two initial PCR rounds of roughly 10 cycles each paired TRBV1-TRBV30 forward primers with a C-beta reverse primer. MiXCR, applied by TCRdb to the multiplex PCR reads, yields one record per CDR3 protein. The sample holds approximately 330,000 distinct CDR3 sequences, roughly 61% seen once. What was sequenced was peripheral blood. These receptors were collected from a man aged 40-49 years with primary liver carcinoma and hepatitis B virus infection.

This chain joins TRBV11-1 and TRBJ1-1; D unclear. From germline, CDR1 is SGHAT and CDR2 FQDESV (reference sequence). The V end lost 2 bases, the J end lost 0 bases, and 4 bases lay between the germline ends. The CDR3 has 13 amino acids. The CDR3: CASSLNLNTEAFF. The CDR3 nucleotides are TGTGCCAGCAGCTTAAACCTGAACACTGAAGCTTTCTTT.

The V and J genes are TRBV29-1 and TRBJ2-7, with a possible D match to TRBD2 (5 bases). The CDR3 consists of 14 residues. Trimming took off 7 bases at V and 3 bases at J, with 19 bases between the two ends. CDR1 SQVTM and CDR2 ANQGSEA come from the germline V gene. In DNA form, the CDR3 reads TGCAGCGCCCGACATGGGAGTCGTAGCTACGAGCAGTACTTC. Residues: CSARHGSRSYEQYF.

In its sample, this clonotype was seen a few times. The gene calls are TRBV7-9 and TRBJ1-4, with D perhaps TRBD1 (5 bases). Trimming shortened V by 5 bases and J by 10 bases, and 20 bases separated the two germline ends. The CDR3 is 15 residues long. Germline V lookup: CDR1 SEHNR, CDR2 FQNEAQ (reference sequence). The DNA for the CDR3 is TGTGCCAGCAGCGAGGGACCTGCTGAGGCTGGAAAACTGTTTTTT. As protein: CASSEGPAEAGKLFF.

To note about this clonotype: With a much larger clone just one base away, this may be a read error. The rearrangement joins TRBV10-3 to TRBJ2-7; D unresolved. V shed 4 bases and J shed 2 bases, with 6 bases lying between them. The germline CDR1 and CDR2 sequences are ENHRY and SYGVKD. The CDR3 is 12 residues long. CDR3 nucleotide sequence: TGTGCCATCAGTGTGTCCACCTACGAGCAGTACTTC. Translated, it gives CAISVSTYEQYF.

Concerning this clonotype: This sequence may be a read error, since a much larger clone differs from it by one base. V usage is TRBV12-3 or TRBV12-4 and J usage is TRBJ2-4, with a possible D match to TRBD2 (6 bases). CDR3 length equals 16 residues. V was clipped by 5 bases and J by 7 bases, with 21 bases between them. CDR3 DNA: TGTGCCAGCAGTAAAACGGGCGGGGTGTTAAGGAACATTCAGTACTTC. Its translation is CASSKTGGVLRNIQYF.

Comment on this clonotype: Given the absence of the conserved phenylalanine or tryptophan at the CDR3 end, a read error is likely. The CDR3 sequence is CDSSSQGDQPQHI. The CDR3 DNA reads TGTGACAGCAGTAGCCAGGGCGACCAGCCCCAGCATATT. The chain carries TRBV11-2 and TRBJ1-5; D perhaps matches TRBD1 (5 bases). From germline, CDR1 is SGHAT and CDR2 FQNNGV. The CDR3 is 13 residues long.

Notes on this clonotype: Because the CDR3's place on the DNA is in doubt, the DNA is left out and the CDR3 is given as listed by TCRdb. The chain uses TRBV6-5 and TRBJ2-1; no check of the table's D call, TRBD1, against the DNA was made. Germline V gene sequence: CDR1 MNHEY, CDR2 SVGAGI. The CDR3 extends over 15 residues, inclusive of both ends. The CDR3 protein is CASSYVGTGSYELFF.

This clonotype was seen repeatedly, ten times or more. The chain is built from TRBV12-3 or TRBV12-4 and TRBJ2-5, with 7 bases lining up with TRBD1. V trimming: 6 bases; J trimming: 0 bases; junction bases outside the gene matches: 7. The CDR3 is 15 residues long. The chain's CDR3 is CASSPDRDDQETQYF. DNA of the CDR3: TGTGCCAGCAGCCCTGACAGGGACGACCAAGAGACCCAGTACTTC.

The chain is built from TRBV5-4 and TRBJ1-1; D not certain. V lost 0 bases and J lost 7, with 13 bases in between. CDR3 length: 14 amino acids. The germline V gene encodes CDR1 SGHNT and CDR2 YYREEE (reference sequence). CDR3 DNA: TGTGCCAGCAGCTTGGACAGTGGAACAAGTGAAGCTTTCTTT. It codes for CASSLDSGTSEAFF.

This clonotype was found many times. The chain has TRBV5-5 and TRBJ2-7; D perhaps matches TRBD1 (6 bases). This CDR3 has 14 amino acids. Trimming removed 2 bases from V and 3 bases from J, with 12 bases in between. Germline loops: CDR1 SGHKS, CDR2 YYEKEE (reference sequence). The CDR3 loop reads CASSFRQDLYEQYF. Written as DNA, the CDR3 is TGTGCCAGCAGCTTCCGACAGGACCTCTACGAGCAGTACTTC.

Points on this clonotype: A junction end diverges from the germline sequence, so it may reflect a read error. The rearrangement uses TRBV10-3 and TRBJ2-5; 14 bases are a match to TRBD2. The CDR3 has 15 amino acids. Germline-derived CDR1 and CDR2 are ENHRY and SYGVKD. The CDR3 loop is CAIQGLAGDVETRYF. The DNA for the CDR3 is TGTGCCATTCAGGGACTAGCGGGAGATGTGGAGACCCGGTACTTC.

Remarks on this clonotype: This may be a read error: a much more frequent sequence differs by one nucleotide. The chain has TRBV29-1 and TRBJ2-5; D may match TRBD1 or TRBD2 (5 bases each). Germline V gene sequence: CDR1 SQVTM, CDR2 ANQGSEA. The CDR3 extends over 11 amino acids. CDR3 in amino acids: CSVRGAETLYF. In nucleotides, the CDR3 is TGCAGCGTTAGAGGGGCAGAGACCCTGTACTTC.

Comment on this clonotype: Relative to the germline gene, one junction end is altered; a read error may explain this. V usage is TRBV6-1 and J usage is TRBJ1-1, with D unclear. The germline V gene has CDR1 MNHNS and CDR2 SASEGT. This CDR3 region has 13 residues. CDR3 region: CARSPWRGWGILF. The DNA for the CDR3 is TGTGCCAGGAGTCCATGGCGGGGATGGGGAATTCTCTTT.

The sample holds one count of this clonotype. V and J are TRBV20-1 and TRBJ2-3; D is perhaps TRBD1 or TRBD2 (5 bases each). Germline V gene data show CDR1 as DFQATT and CDR2 as SNEGSKA (reference sequence). CDR3 length: 14 amino acids. Trimming left V 6 bases short and J 4 bases short, with 17 bases between. Written as DNA, the CDR3 is TGCAGTGCAAGCCGGGACGGTATGGCAGATACGCAGTATTTT. This translates into CSASRDGMADTQYF.

Comments on this clonotype: Just one base apart from a much larger clone, this may be a read error. The V gene is TRBV6-6, the J gene TRBJ2-3; tentative D call: TRBD1 (5 bases). Germline CDR1 and CDR2: MNHNY and SVGAGI (reference sequence). The V end lost 3 bases, the J end lost 6 bases, and 16 bases lay between the germline ends. The CDR3 extends over 15 amino acids. The CDR3 DNA sequence: TGTGCCAGCAGTTATCTGGGGCCCCCCACGGATACGCAGTATTTT. It is translated as CASSYLGPPTDTQYF.

This clonotype was seen repeatedly, ten times or more. The rearrangement joins TRBV4-2 to TRBJ1-1; 7 bases are a match to TRBD1. Germline values: CDR1 LGHNA, CDR2 YNFKEQ. The CDR3 is made up of 17 amino acids. J lost 1 base, V lost 0 bases, and 8 bases had no gene match. In nucleotides, the CDR3 is TGTGCCAGCAGCCAAGATATGGGACAGCTGACGAACACTGAAGCTTTCTTT. Its translation is CASSQDMGQLTNTEAFF.

This chain links TRBV5-4 with TRBJ1-2; perhaps TRBD1 as D (6 bases). Germline loops: CDR1 SGHNT, CDR2 YYREEE (reference sequence). The germline V and J ends were trimmed by 4 bases and 4 bases, with 20 bases remaining between them. This CDR3 is 16 amino acids long. This CDR3 reads CASSRLDRRDAYGYTF. CDR3 bases: TGTGCCAGCAGCCGTCTCGACAGGAGAGACGCCTATGGCTACACCTTC.

Comment on this clonotype: Germline and junction disagree at one end, which may indicate a read error. This rearrangement joins TRBV11-1 to TRBJ2-4, with 8 bases matching TRBD2. The CDR3 runs to 15 residues. Germline assignment: CDR1 SGHAT and CDR2 FQDESV (reference sequence). CDR3 sequence: CVSSSRTSCENIQYF. CDR3 nucleotides: TGTGTCAGCAGCTCCCGGACTAGCTGCGAAAACATTCAGTACTTC.